This T cell receptor (beta chain) came from a study of blood T cell repertoires in COVID-19. About the study: Sample material is recorded as cDNA or gDNA derived from T cells, B-cell-depleted T cells, or PBMCs.

V was shortened by 3 bases and J by 1 base, with 13 bases between the two germline ends. This CDR3 is built from 16 residues. Germline-derived CDR1 and CDR2 are MDHEN and SYDVKM. This table comes from immunoSEQ multiplex PCR, and its TCRdb copy is limited to in-frame clones, with some not included. Of 150,000 or so clones in the sample, approximately 90% are singletons; the top ten hold over 4%. V gene TRBV28 combines with J gene TRBJ1-5, with a tentative D call TRBD1 (5 bases). The sample was PBMCs or T cells enriched from blood (not recorded which). The receptor's source is a woman aged 35 to 49 who had been exposed to COVID-19. CDR3 bases: TGTGCCAGCAGTTTTTCGGGGACTAAGAGCAATCAGCCCCAGCATTTT. Protein sequence: CASSFSGTKSNQPQHF.